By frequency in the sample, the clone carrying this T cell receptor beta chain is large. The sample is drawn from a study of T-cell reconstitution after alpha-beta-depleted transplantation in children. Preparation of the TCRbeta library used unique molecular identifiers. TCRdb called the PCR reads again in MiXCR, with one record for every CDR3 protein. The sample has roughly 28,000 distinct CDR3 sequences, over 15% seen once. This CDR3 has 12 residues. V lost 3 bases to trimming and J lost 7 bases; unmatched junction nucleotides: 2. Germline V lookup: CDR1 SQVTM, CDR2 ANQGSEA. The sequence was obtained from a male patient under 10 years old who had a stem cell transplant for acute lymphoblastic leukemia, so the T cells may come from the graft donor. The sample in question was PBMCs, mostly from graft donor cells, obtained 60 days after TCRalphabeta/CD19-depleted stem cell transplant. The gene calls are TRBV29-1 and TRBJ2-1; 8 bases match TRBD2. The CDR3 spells CSVEASGNEQFF. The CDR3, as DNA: TGCAGCGTTGAGGCTAGCGGGAATGAGCAGTTCTTC.